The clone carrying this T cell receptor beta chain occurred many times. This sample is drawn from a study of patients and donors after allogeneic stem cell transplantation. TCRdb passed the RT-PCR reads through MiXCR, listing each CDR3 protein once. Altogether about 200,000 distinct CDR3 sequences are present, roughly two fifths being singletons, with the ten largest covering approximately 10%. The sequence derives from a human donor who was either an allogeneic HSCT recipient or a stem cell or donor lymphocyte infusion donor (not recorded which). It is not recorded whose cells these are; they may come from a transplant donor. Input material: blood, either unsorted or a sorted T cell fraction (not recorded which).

CDR3 region: CASSLAARPNQPQHF. DNA for the CDR3: TGTGCCAGCAGTTTAGCGGCCAGACCCAATCAGCCCCAGCATTTT. The V and J genes are TRBV12-3 or TRBV12-4 and TRBJ1-5; D not certain. The V end was cut by 0 bases, the J end by 3 bases, with 9 bases between. The CDR3 sequence is 15 residues long.